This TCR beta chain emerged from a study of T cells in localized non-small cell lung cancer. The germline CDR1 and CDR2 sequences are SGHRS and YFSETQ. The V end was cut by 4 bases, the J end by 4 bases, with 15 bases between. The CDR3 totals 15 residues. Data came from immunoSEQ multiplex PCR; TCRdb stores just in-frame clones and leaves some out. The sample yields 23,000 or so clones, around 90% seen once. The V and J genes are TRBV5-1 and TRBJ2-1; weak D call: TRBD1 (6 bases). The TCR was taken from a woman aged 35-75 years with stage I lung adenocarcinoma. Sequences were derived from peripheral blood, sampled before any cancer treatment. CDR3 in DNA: TGCGCCAGCAGCCCTGGTGGGGGCTTGTACAATGAGCAGTTCTTC. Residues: CASSPGGGLYNEQFF. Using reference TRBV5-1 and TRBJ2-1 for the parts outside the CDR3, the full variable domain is KAGVTQTPRYLIKTRGQQVTLSCSPISGHRSVSWYQQTPGQGLQFLFEYFSETQRNKGNFPGRFSGRQFSNSRSEMNVSTLELGDSALYLCASSPGGGLYNEQFFGPGTRLTVL.